This note documents a single T cell receptor (beta chain) sequence. These data come from a study of shared clonotypes between healthy human individuals. Here immunoSEQ multiplex PCR was the method, and the copy in TCRdb shows in-frame clones only, minus some. The table shows 1.6 million or so clones, with around 97% occurring only once. Germline V gives CDR1 MNHEY, CDR2 SMNVEV (reference sequence). The length of the CDR3 is 18 residues. The germline V and J ends were trimmed by 3 bases and 7 bases, with 25 bases remaining between them. The sample was naive CD4+ T cells sorted from blood. Subset here: CD45RA+ positively selected. The genes are TRBV27 and TRBJ1-5; no clear D. The sequence came from a man aged 30 to 45 in good health. CDR3 DNA sequence: TGTGCCAGCAGTTTGGCTCCCCCCCTGACCGGGAGGGTGCAGCCCCAGCATTTT. It yields the protein CASSLAPPLTGRVQPQHF.